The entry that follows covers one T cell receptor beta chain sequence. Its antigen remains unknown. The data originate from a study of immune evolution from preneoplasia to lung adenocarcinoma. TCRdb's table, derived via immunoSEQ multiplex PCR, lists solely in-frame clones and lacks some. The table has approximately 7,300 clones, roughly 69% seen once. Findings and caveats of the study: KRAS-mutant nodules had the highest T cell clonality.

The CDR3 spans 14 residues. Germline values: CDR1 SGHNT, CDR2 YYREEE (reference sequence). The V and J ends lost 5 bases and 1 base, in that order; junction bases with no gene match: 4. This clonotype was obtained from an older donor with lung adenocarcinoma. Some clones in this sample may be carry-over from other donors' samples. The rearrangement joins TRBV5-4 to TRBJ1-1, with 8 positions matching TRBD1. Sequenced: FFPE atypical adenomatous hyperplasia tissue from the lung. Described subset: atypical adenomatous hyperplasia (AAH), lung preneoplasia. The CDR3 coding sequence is TGTGCCAGCAGGGGACAGGTCCAGAACACTGAAGCTTTCTTT. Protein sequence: CASRGQVQNTEAFF.